The 20 T cell receptor beta chains below come from one sample, sequenced in a study of response to subunit inactivated influenza vaccine. Each CDR3 protein is one row after TCRdb ran MiXCR on the RT-PCR reads. The data show 530,000 or so distinct CDR3 sequences, 14% seen once. The input for sequencing was PBMCs from blood, taken less than 13 days after vaccination. The source is a middle-aged man who received an inactivated influenza vaccine.

A single count supports this clonotype. The chain joins TRBV10-3 to TRBJ2-3, with TRBD2 identical over 11 bases. Germline values: CDR1 ENHRY, CDR2 SYGVKD. The CDR3 covers 18 residues. J lost 4 bases, V lost 0 bases, and 9 bases had no gene match. This chain's CDR3 is CAISESDSGRARSDTQYF. As DNA, the CDR3 is TGTGCCATCAGTGAGTCCGATAGCGGGAGGGCCAGATCAGATACGCAGTATTTT.

This clonotype was seen more than once but under ten times. The chain carries TRBV7-2 and TRBJ2-5; possible D gene TRBD2, 7 bases. The CDR3 is 15 residues long. The germline gives CDR1 SGHTA, CDR2 FQGNSA. Trimming took off 1 base at V and 6 bases at J, with 15 bases between the two ends. The CDR3 nucleotides are TGTGCCAGCAGCTTAGGGGGGGGCGTCGGAAAGACCCAGTACTTC. It codes for CASSLGGGVGKTQYF.

This clonotype was counted only a few times. The chain has TRBV6-7 and TRBJ2-6; 11 positions match TRBD1. TRBV6-7 is an open reading frame, and its role is uncertain. V lost 0 bases and J lost 2; bases outside the gene matches: 3. The CDR3 contains 18 residues. CDR3 DNA sequence: TGTGCCAGCAGTTACTCGAGGACAGGGGGCCCTGGGGCCAACGTCCTGACTTTC. As protein: CASSYSRTGGPGANVLTF.

V and J are TRBV7-2 and TRBJ2-1; TRBD2 is a possible D gene (7 bases). The CDR3 is 13 residues long. V lost 6 bases, J lost 9 bases, and 15 bases lay in between. CDR1 and CDR2 from the germline V gene are SGHTA and FQGNSA. CDR3 sequence reads: CASRGGGAAEQFF. The CDR3 DNA reads TGTGCCAGCAGAGGAGGGGGGGCCGCTGAGCAGTTCTTC.

This clonotype was observed a handful of times. V is TRBV7-2 and J is TRBJ1-5; possibly TRBD1 for D (5 bases). The germline gives CDR1 SGHTA, CDR2 FQGNSA. This CDR3 region has 16 residues. The V end lost 1 base, the J end lost 5 bases, and 15 bases lay between the germline ends. CDR3 coding DNA: TGTGCCAGCAGCTTAGGTTTGGCAGGGTCTCATCAGCCCCAGCATTTT. Its translation is CASSLGLAGSHQPQHF.

This clonotype turned up a few times. V gene TRBV12-3 or TRBV12-4 combines with J gene TRBJ1-4; D unresolved. V was trimmed by 3 bases and J by 4 bases, leaving 9 bases between them. CDR3 length equals 14 residues. In nucleotides, the CDR3 is TGTGCCAGCAGTTTGCGGCAGCTTAATGAAAAACTGTTTTTT. Translated, it gives CASSLRQLNEKLFF.

The CDR3 sequence: CASSQVSQGTQYF. The DNA for the CDR3 is TGTGCCAGCAGCCAAGTAAGCCAGGGAACGCAGTATTTT. The V call is TRBV3-1, the J call TRBJ2-3; D possibly corresponds to TRBD1 (5 bases). V gave up 1 base and J gave up 9 bases, with 11 bases separating them. CDR1 is LGHDT and CDR2 is YNNKEL in the germline V gene (reference sequence). There are 13 residues in the CDR3.

The sample holds a few counts of this clonotype. The V and J genes are TRBV30 and TRBJ2-1, with 10 bases fitting TRBD1. This CDR3 is built from 13 residues. Germline V gene sequence: CDR1 GTSNPN, CDR2 SVGIG (reference sequence). V lost 2 bases, J lost 8 bases, and 3 bases stayed unmatched. The CDR3 sequence: CAWSRQGADEQFF. CDR3 bases: TGTGCCTGGAGTAGACAGGGGGCCGATGAGCAGTTCTTC. Full variable domain (missing parts from reference TRBV30 and TRBJ2-1): SQTIHQWPATLVQPVGSPLSLECTVEGTSNPNLYWYRQAAGRGLQLLFYSVGIGQISSEVPQNLSASRPQDRQFILSSKKLLLSDSGFYLCAWSRQGADEQFFGPGTRLTVL.

In this sample, this clonotype turned up a few times. The gene calls are TRBV2 and TRBJ2-3; D may be TRBD1 (6 bases). The ends were cut back, 4 bases at V and 3 bases at J, with 11 bases in the middle. The CDR3 extends over 14 amino acids. Germline V gene lookup returns CDR1 SNHLY and CDR2 FYNNEI. The CDR3 nucleotides read TGTGCCAGCAGTGCCGGGACAAGAACAGATACGCAGTATTTT. It is translated as CASSAGTRTDTQYF.

This clonotype was seen once. J is TRBJ1-5 and V is TRBV12-3 or TRBV12-4; unclear D gene. The CDR3 totals 14 residues. The ends were cut back, 5 bases at V and 0 bases at J, with 8 bases in the middle. The CDR3 here is CASSPRASNQPQHF. CDR3 DNA sequence: TGTGCCAGCAGTCCCCGGGCTAGCAATCAGCCCCAGCATTTT.

This clonotype was found a few times. The chain combines TRBV7-9 with TRBJ1-1, with a weak D call TRBD1 (5 bases). CDR1 is SEHNR and CDR2 is FQNEAQ in the germline V gene (reference sequence). V was shortened by 2 bases and J by 1 base, with 8 bases between the two germline ends. The CDR3 length is 14 residues. The CDR3 loop is CASSLLQANTEAFF. Here the CDR3 DNA reads TGTGCCAGCAGCTTATTACAGGCGAACACTGAAGCTTTCTTT.

On this clonotype itself: A read error may account for a junction end that differs from germline. The chain carries TRBV24-1 and TRBJ2-4; TRBD1 or TRBD2 may be the D gene (5 bases each). Germline V gene lookup returns CDR1 KGHDR and CDR2 SFDVKD. This CDR3 is built from 16 residues. Written as DNA, the CDR3 is TGTGCCACCAGTGATACCCATCAATTGGGGCTAACTCTTCGGGGTTTC. Amino acid sequence: CATSDTHQLGLTLRGF.

This clonotype was counted a few times. The rearrangement joins TRBV5-1 to TRBJ1-1; TRBD1 agrees at 10 bases. Germline CDR1 reads SGHRS; CDR2 reads YFSETQ. Trimming at V came to 4 bases and at J to 8 bases, leaving 8 bases not matched to a gene. CDR3 length: 14 amino acids. The CDR3 coding sequence is TGCGCCAGCAGCCTCGCGACAGGGGGCTCCGAAGCTTTCTTT. Amino acid sequence: CASSLATGGSEAFF.

V gene TRBV4-3 combines with J gene TRBJ2-1, with 13 bases matching TRBD2. In germline, CDR1 is LGHNA, CDR2 YSLEER. This CDR3 spans 15 amino acids. Trimming removed 1 base from V and 9 bases from J; junction bases left unmatched: 3. CDR3 protein: CASSQGLAGGFEQFF. The CDR3 nucleotides are TGCGCCAGCAGCCAAGGACTAGCGGGAGGTTTTGAGCAGTTCTTC.

In its sample, this clonotype was seen a few times. The chain links TRBV24-1 to TRBJ2-3; D is possibly TRBD2 (6 bases). V was clipped by 2 bases and J by 2 bases, with 10 bases between them. Per germline, CDR1 KGHDR and CDR2 SFDVKD. This CDR3 has 15 residues. DNA of the CDR3: TGTGCCACCAGTGATTCCGGCGGGATCACAGATACGCAGTATTTT. Encoded protein: CATSDSGGITDTQYF.

V and J are TRBV30 and TRBJ1-3, with 11 bases fitting TRBD1. The CDR3 covers 17 residues. The J segment lost 4 bases and the V segment lost 4 bases, leaving 12 bases of the junction unmatched. Looked up from germline, CDR1 is GTSNPN and CDR2 is SVGIG (reference sequence). The DNA of the CDR3 is TGTGCCTGGATCCCTCCATGGGACAGGGGGACAGGAAACACCATATATTTT. It specifies CAWIPPWDRGTGNTIYF. Drawing the rest from reference TRBV30 and TRBJ1-3, the complete variable domain is SQTIHQWPATLVQPVGSPLSLECTVEGTSNPNLYWYRQAAGRGLQLLFYSVGIGQISSEVPQNLSASRPQDRQFILSSKKLLLSDSGFYLCAWIPPWDRGTGNTIYFGEGSWLTVV.

The chain uses TRBV28 and TRBJ1-6; maybe TRBD1 (5 bases). The CDR3 extends over 13 amino acids. The V end was cut by 6 bases, the J end by 4 bases, with 7 bases between. Germline CDR1 reads MDHEN; CDR2 reads SYDVKM. DNA of the CDR3: TGTGCCAGCAGGACAGATTATAATTCACCCCTCCACTTT. It codes for CASRTDYNSPLHF.

This clonotype appeared a few times. This chain links TRBV4-3 with TRBJ1-1; D perhaps matches TRBD1 (5 bases). CDR3 length: 15 amino acids. V was trimmed by 0 bases and J by 3 bases, leaving 11 bases between them. Germline CDR1 and CDR2: LGHNA and YSLEER. CDR3 nucleotides: TGCGCCAGCAGCCAAGATTCTATGGGGGACACTGAAGCTTTCTTT. It specifies CASSQDSMGDTEAFF.

This clonotype was observed a few times. The junction shows a germline mismatch at one end, possibly a read error. V and J are TRBV4-3 and TRBJ2-2; no reliable D call. The CDR3 is made up of 15 amino acids. The germline gives CDR1 LGHNA, CDR2 YSLEER. The DNA for the CDR3 is TGCGCCAGCAGACAAGAATTGACGGGCGTCGGGGAGCTGTTTTTT. It codes for CASRQELTGVGELFF.

The chain couples TRBV18 to TRBJ2-3, with a possible D match to TRBD2 (6 bases). V was trimmed by 0 bases and J by 2 bases, leaving 15 bases between them. The CDR3 has 17 amino acids. From germline, CDR1 is KGHSH and CDR2 LQKENI. As DNA, the CDR3 is TGTGCCAGCTCACCACCGATAGCGGTCAGCAACACAGATACGCAGTATTTT. It is translated as CASSPPIAVSNTDTQYF.